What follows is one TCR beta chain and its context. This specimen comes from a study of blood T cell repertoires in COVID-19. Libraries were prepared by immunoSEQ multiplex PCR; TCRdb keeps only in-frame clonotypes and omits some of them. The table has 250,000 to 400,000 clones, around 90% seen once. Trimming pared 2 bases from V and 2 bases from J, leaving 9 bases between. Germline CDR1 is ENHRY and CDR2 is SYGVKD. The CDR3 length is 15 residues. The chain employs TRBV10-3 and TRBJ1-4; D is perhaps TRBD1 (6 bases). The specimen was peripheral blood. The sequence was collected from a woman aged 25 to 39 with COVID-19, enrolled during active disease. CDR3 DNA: TGTGCCATCAGTGAGGGACAGCGGACTAATGAAAAACTGTTTTTT. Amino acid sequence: CAISEGQRTNEKLFF.